This entry is about one T cell receptor (beta chain). This sample was taken from a study of blood T cell repertoires in COVID-19. Study context: Donors in the United States, Italy and Spain gave samples during acute or convalescent COVID-19. Nucleic acid was either cDNA or gDNA, and it came from T cells, B-cell-depleted T cells, or PBMCs.

The V end was cut by 4 bases, the J end by 9 bases, with 13 bases between. CDR3 length: 12 amino acids. The germline V gene encodes CDR1 SGHAT and CDR2 FQDESV (reference sequence). Cohorts were assigned according to the clinical history that participants reported. Here immunoSEQ multiplex PCR was the method, and the copy in TCRdb shows in-frame clones only, minus some. The sample includes 150,000 to 200,000 clones, roughly 90% of them seen just once. The TCR comes from a woman under 30 who had recovered from COVID-19. V usage is TRBV11-1 and J usage is TRBJ2-7, with a tentative D call TRBD2 (5 bases). Sequencing was done on a sample of PBMCs or T cells enriched from blood (not recorded which). In DNA form, the CDR3 reads TGTGCCAGCAGCTCAGACCCTCGGGGGCAGTACTTC. It specifies CASSSDPRGQYF.